This T cell receptor beta chain was profiled in a study of response to subunit inactivated influenza vaccine. Broader study findings: The authors suggested that few new T cells are recruited per seasonal influenza vaccination.

This clonotype has just a few counts. Its antigen is unknown. Germline CDR1 is SGDLS and CDR2 is YYNGEE. This CDR3 has 14 amino acids. V was cut by 0 bases and J by 6 bases, with 13 bases left in between. Via MiXCR, TCRdb re-called the RT-PCR reads, giving one row per CDR3 protein. The data hold more than 150,000 distinct CDR3 sequences, with around 9.2% observed a single time. The clonotype originates from a man aged 45-60 years who received an inactivated influenza vaccine. This material consisted of non-naive T cells sorted from PBMCs, taken on the day of vaccination. This chain uses TRBV9 with TRBJ2-7; tentatively, D is TRBD1 or TRBD2 (5 bases each). The CDR3 bases are TGTGCCAGCAGCGTAGCCGGACACGGACTCGAGCAGTACTTC. This encodes CASSVAGHGLEQYF.